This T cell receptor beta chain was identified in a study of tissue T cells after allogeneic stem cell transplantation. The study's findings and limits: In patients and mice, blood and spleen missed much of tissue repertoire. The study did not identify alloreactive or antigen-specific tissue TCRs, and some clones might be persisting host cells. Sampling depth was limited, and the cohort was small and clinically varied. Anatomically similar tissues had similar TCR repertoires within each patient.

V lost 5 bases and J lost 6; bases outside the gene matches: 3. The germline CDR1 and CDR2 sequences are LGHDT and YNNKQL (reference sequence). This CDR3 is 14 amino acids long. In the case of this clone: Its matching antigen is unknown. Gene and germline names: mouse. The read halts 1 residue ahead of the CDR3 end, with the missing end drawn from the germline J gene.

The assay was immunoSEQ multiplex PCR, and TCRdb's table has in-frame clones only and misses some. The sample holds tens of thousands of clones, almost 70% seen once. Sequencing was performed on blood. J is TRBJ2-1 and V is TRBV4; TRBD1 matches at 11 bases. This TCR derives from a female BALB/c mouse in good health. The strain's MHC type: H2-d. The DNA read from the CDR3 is TGTGCCAGCAGCAAGGGACAGGGGGGTGCTGAGCAGTTC. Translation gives CASSKGQGGAEQF. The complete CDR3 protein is CASSKGQGGAEQFF.